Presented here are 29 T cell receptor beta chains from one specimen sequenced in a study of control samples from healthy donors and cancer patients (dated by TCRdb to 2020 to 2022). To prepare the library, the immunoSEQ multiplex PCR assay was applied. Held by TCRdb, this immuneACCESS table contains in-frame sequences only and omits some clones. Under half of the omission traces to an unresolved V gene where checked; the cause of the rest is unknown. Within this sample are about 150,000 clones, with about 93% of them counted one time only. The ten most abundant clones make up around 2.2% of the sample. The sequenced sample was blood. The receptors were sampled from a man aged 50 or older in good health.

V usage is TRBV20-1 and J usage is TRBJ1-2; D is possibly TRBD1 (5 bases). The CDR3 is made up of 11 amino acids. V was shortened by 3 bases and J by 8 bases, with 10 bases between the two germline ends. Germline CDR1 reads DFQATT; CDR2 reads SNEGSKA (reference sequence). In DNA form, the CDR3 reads TGCAGTGCTAGTGAGGGGAAGGGCTACACCTTC. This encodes CSASEGKGYTF.

The DNA for the CDR3 is TGTGCCAGCAGCCGGGACAGGTGGGGAGGCTACACCTTC. This sequence encodes CASSRDRWGGYTF. The chain has TRBV2 and TRBJ1-2; the match to TRBD1 covers 8 bases. V lost 6 bases and J lost 8; bases outside the gene matches: 8. This CDR3 contains 13 residues. CDR1 is SNHLY and CDR2 is FYNNEI in the germline V gene.

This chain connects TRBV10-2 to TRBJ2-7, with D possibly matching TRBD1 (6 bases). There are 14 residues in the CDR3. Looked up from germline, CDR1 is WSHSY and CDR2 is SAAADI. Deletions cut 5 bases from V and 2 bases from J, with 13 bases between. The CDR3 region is CASSHRDTTYEQYF. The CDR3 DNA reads TGCGCCAGCAGTCACCGGGACACCACCTACGAGCAGTACTTC.

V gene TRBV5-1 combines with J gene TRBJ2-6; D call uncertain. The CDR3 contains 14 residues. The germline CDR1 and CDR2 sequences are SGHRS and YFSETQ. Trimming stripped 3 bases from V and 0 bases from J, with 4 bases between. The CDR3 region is CASSWNSGANVLTF. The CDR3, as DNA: TGCGCCAGCAGCTGGAACTCTGGGGCCAACGTCCTGACTTTC. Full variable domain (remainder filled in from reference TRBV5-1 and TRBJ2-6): KAGVTQTPRYLIKTRGQQVTLSCSPISGHRSVSWYQQTPGQGLQFLFEYFSETQRNKGNFPGRFSGRQFSNSRSEMNVSTLELGDSALYLCASSWNSGANVLTFGAGSRLTVL.

CDR3 loop: CASRVEGNLGGYTF. The CDR3 nucleotides are TGCGCCAGCAGGGTGGAGGGAAACTTAGGTGGCTACACCTTC. V usage is TRBV5-1 and J usage is TRBJ1-2, with unresolved D. The CDR3 covers 14 residues. CDR1 is SGHRS, CDR2 YFSETQ, per germline. V lost 5 bases to trimming and J lost 7 bases, with 18 bases between them.

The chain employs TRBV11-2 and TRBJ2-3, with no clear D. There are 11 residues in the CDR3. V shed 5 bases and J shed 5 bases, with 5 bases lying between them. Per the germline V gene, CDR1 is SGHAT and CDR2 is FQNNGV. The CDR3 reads CASSPGDTQYF. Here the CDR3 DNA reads TGTGCCAGCAGCCCTGGAGATACGCAGTATTTT.

CDR3 in DNA: TGCAGTGCTAGGATTGTCGGGGAGCTGTTTTTT. Its protein is CSARIVGELFF. The chain links TRBV20-1 to TRBJ2-2; no firm D call. Trimming took off 3 bases at V and 7 bases at J, with 6 bases between the two ends. Germline V lookup: CDR1 DFQATT, CDR2 SNEGSKA (reference sequence). The CDR3 loop spans 11 amino acids.

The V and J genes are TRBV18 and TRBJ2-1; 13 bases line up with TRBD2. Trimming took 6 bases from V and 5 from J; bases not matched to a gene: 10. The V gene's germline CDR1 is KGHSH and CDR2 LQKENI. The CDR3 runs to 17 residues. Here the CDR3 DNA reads TGTGCCAGCTCTCTCGAGGAGGGACTAGCGGGGCACAATGAGCAGTTCTTC. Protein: CASSLEEGLAGHNEQFF.

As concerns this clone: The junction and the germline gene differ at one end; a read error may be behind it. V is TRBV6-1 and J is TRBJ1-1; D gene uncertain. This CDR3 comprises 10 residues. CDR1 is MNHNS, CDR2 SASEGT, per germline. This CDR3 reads CASSDTEAFF. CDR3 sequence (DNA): TGTGCCAGCAGTGACACGGAAGCTTTCTTT.

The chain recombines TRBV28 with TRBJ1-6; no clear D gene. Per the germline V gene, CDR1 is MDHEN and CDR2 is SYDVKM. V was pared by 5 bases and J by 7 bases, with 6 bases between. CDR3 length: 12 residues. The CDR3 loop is CASSRANSPLHF. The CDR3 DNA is TGTGCCAGCAGTAGGGCAAATTCACCCCTCCACTTT.

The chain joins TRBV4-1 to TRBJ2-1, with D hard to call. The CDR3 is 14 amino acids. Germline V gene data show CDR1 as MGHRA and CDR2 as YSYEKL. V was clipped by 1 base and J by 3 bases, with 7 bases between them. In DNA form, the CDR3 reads TGCGCCAGCAGCCAAGGGCTATACTACAATGAGCAGTTCTTC. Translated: CASSQGLYYNEQFF.

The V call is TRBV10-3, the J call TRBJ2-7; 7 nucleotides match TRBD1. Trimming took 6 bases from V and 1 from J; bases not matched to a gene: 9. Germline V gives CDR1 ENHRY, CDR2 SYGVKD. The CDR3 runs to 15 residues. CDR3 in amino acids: CAIRPTGFGSYEQYF. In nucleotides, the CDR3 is TGTGCCATCAGGCCGACAGGGTTTGGGTCCTACGAGCAGTACTTC.

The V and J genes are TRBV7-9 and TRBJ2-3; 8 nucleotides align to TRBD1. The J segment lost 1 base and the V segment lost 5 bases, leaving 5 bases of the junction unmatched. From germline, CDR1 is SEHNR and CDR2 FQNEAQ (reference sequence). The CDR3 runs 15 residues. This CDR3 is CASSRTGFGTDTQYF. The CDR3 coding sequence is TGTGCCAGCAGCCGGACAGGGTTTGGCACAGATACGCAGTATTTT.

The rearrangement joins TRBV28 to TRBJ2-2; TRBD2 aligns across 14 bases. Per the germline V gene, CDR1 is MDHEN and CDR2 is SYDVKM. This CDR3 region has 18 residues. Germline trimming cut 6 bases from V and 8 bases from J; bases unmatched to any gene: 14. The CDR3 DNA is TGTGCCAGCAGCCCCCGACGGATCGGGACTAGCGGGAGAGGGGAGCTGTTTTTT. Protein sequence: CASSPRRIGTSGRGELFF.

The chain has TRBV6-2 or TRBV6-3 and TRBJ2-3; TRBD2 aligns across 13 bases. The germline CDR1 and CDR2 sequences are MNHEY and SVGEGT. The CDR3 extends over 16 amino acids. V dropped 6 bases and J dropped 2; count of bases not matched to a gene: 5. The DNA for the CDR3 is TGTGCCAGCAGCCAAGGACTAGCGGGAGCCACAGATACGCAGTATTTT. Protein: CASSQGLAGATDTQYF.

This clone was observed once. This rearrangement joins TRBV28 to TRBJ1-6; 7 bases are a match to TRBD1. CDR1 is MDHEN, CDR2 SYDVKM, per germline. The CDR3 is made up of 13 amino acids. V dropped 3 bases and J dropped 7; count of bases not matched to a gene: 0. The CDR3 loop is CASSFRGNSPLHF. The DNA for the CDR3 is TGTGCCAGCAGTTTCAGGGGGAATTCACCCCTCCACTTT. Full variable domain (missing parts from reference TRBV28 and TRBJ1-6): DVKVTQSSRYLVKRTGEKVFLECVQDMDHENMFWYRQDPGLGLRLIYFSYDVKMKEKGDIPEGYSVSREKKERFSLILESASTNQTSMYLCASSFRGNSPLHFGNGTRLTVT.

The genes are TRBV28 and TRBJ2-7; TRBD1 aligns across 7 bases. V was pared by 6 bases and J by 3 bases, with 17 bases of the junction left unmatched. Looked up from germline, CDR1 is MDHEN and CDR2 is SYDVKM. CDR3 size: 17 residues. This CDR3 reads CASSSLSWDRSNYEQYF. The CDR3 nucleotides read TGTGCCAGCAGCTCCCTCAGTTGGGACAGATCCAACTACGAGCAGTACTTC.

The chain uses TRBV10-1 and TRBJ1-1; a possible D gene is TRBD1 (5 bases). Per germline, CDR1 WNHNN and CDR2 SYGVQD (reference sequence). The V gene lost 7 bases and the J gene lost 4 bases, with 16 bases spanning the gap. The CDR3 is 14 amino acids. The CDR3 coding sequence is TGCGCCAGCAATAAAGGATGGGGGAGCACTGAAGCTTTCTTT. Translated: CASNKGWGSTEAFF.

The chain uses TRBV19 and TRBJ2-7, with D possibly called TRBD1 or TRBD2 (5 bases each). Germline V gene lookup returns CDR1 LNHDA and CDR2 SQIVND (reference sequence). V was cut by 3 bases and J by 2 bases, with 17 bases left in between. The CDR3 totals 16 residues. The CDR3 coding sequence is TGTGCCAGTAGTATCTCCGGGACCCGAGGGGCCTACGAGCAGTACTTC. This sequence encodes CASSISGTRGAYEQYF.

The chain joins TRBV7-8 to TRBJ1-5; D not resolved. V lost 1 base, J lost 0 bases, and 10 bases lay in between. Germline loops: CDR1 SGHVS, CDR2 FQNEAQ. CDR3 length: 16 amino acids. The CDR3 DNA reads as TGTGCCAGCAGCTTAGAGGGCAGATATAGCAATCAGCCCCAGCATTTT. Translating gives CASSLEGRYSNQPQHF.

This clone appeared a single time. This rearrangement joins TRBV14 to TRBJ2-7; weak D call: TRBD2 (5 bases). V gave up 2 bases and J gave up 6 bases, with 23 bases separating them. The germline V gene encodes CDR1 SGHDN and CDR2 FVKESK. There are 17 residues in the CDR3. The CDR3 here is CASSQRSPRTYLTEQYF. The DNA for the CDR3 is TGTGCCAGCAGCCAAAGGTCCCCCCGGACTTACCTTACCGAGCAGTACTTC.

The chain's CDR3 is CASSLTGDEAFF. For the CDR3, the DNA is TGTGCCAGCAGTTTAACAGGGGATGAAGCTTTCTTT. This sequence joins TRBV27 and TRBJ1-1, with 7 bases identical to TRBD1. CDR1 is MNHEY, CDR2 SMNVEV, per germline (reference sequence). The CDR3 covers 12 residues. With V trimmed by 2 bases and J by 7 bases, 1 base remained unmatched.

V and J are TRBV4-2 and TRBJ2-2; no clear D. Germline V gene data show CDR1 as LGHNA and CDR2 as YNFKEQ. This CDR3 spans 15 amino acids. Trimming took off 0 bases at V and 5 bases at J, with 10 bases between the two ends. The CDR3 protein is CASSQDWALTGELFF. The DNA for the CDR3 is TGTGCCAGCAGCCAAGATTGGGCATTAACCGGGGAGCTGTTTTTT.

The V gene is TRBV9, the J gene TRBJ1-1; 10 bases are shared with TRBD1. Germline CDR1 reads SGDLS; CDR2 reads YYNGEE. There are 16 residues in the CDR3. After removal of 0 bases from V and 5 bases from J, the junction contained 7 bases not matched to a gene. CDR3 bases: TGTGCCAGCAGCGTAGACCCGACAGGGGGCGGAACTGAAGCTTTCTTT. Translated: CASSVDPTGGGTEAFF.

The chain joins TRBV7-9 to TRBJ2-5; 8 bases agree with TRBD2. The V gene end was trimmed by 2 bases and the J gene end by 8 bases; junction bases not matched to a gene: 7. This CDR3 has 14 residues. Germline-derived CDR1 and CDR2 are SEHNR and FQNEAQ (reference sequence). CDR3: CASSLTAGVATQYF. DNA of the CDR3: TGTGCCAGCAGCTTAACAGCGGGAGTAGCCACCCAGTACTTC.

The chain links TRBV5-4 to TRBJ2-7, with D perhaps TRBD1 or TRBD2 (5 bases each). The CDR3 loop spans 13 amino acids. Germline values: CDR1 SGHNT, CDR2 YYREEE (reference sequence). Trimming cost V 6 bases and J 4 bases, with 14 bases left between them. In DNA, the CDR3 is TGTGCCAGCACCCCTCGGGACGGATACGAGCAGTACTTC. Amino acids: CASTPRDGYEQYF.

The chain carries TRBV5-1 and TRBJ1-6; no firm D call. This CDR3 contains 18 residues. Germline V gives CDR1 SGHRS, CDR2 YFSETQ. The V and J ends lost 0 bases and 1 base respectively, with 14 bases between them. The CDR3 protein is CASSLAVADLSYNSPLHF. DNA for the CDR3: TGCGCCAGCAGCTTGGCGGTCGCAGACTTATCCTATAATTCACCCCTCCACTTT.

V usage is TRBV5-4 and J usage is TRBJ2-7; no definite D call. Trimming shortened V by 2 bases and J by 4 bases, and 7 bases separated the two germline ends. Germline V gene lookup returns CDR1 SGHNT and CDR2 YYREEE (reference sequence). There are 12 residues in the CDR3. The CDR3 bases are TGTGCCAGCAGCTTTAGTGAGTACGAGCAGTACTTC. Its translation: CASSFSEYEQYF.

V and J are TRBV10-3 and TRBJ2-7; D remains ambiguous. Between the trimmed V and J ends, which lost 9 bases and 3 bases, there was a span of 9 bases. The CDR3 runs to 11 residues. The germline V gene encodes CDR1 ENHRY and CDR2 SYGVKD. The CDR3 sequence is CAIRDGYEQYF. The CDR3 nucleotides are TGTGCCATAAGGGATGGCTACGAGCAGTACTTC.